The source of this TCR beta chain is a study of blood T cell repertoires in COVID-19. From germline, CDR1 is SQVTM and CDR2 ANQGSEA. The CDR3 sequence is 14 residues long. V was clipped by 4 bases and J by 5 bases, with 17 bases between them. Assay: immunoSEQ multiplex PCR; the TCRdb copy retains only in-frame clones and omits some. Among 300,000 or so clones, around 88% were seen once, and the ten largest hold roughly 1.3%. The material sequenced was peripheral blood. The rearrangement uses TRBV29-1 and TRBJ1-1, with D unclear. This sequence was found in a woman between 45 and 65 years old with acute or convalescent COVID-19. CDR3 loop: CSVVEGAARTEAFF. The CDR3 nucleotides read TGCAGCGTTGTGGAGGGCGCGGCGAGGACTGAAGCTTTCTTT.